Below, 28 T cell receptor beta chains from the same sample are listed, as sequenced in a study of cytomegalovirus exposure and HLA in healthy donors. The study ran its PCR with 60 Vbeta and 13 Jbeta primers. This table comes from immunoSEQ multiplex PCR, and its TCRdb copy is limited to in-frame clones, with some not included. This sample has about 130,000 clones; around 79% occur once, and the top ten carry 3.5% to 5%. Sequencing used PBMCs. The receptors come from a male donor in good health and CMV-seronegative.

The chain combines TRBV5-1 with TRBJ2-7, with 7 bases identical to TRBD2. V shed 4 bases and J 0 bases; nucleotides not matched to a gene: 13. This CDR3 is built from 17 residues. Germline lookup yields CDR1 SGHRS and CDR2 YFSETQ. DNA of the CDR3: TGCGCCAGCAGCCGGGGCGTGACTAGCAGAGGCTCCTACGAGCAGTACTTC. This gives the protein CASSRGVTSRGSYEQYF.

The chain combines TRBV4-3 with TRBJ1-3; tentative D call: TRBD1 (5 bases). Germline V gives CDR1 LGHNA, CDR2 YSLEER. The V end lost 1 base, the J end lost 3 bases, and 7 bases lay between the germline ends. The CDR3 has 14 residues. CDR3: CASSQVTGGNTIYF. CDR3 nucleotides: TGCGCCAGCAGCCAAGTTACAGGTGGAAACACCATATATTTT.

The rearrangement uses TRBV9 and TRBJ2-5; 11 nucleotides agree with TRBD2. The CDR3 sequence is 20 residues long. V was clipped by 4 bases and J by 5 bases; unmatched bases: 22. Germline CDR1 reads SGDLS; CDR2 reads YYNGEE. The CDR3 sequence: CASSRSRVLAGDPHWETQYF. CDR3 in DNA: TGTGCCAGCAGCCGTAGTAGGGTACTAGCGGGAGATCCTCACTGGGAGACCCAGTACTTC.

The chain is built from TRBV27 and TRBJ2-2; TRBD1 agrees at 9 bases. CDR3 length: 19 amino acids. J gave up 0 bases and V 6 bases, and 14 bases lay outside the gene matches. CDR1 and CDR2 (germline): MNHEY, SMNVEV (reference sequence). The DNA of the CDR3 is TGTGCCAGCAGACCCATCCGGGACAGGGCCCTTACGAACACCGGGGAGCTGTTTTTT. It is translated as CASRPIRDRALTNTGELFF.

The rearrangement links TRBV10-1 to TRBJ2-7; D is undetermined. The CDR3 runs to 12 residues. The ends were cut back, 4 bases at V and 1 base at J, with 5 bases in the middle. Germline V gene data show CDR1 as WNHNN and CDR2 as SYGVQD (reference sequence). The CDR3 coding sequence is TGCGCCAGCAGTGCAGGTTCCTACGAGCAGTACTTC. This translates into CASSAGSYEQYF.

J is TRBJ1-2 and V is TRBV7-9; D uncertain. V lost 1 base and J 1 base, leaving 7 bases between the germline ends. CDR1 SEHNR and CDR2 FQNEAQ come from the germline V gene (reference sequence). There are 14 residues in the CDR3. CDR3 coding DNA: TGTGCCAGCAGCTTAGATCGGTTTAACTATGGCTACACCTTC. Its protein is CASSLDRFNYGYTF.

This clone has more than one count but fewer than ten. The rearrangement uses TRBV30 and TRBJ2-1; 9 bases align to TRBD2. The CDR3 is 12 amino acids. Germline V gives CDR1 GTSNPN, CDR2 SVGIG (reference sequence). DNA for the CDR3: TGTGCAAGGACTAGCGCCTACAATGAGCAGTTCTTC. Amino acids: CARTSAYNEQFF.

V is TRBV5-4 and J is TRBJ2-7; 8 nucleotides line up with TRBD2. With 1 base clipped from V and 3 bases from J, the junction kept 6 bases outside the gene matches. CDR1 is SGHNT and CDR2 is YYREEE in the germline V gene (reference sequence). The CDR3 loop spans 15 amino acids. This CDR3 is CASSLFGREVYEQYF. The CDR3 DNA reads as TGTGCCAGCAGCTTGTTCGGGAGGGAGGTCTACGAGCAGTACTTC.

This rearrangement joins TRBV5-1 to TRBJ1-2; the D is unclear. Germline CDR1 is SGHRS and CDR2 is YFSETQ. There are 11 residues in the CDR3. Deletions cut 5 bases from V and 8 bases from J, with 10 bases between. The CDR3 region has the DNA TGCGCCAGCAGGGCGTCCGGGGGCTACACCTTC. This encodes CASRASGGYTF.

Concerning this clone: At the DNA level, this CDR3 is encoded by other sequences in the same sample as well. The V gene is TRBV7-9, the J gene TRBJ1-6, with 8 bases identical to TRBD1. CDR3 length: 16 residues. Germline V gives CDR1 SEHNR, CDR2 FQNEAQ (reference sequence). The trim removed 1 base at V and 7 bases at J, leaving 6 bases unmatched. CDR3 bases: TGTGCCAGCAGCTTAGAAGGGGGGACAGGAAATTCACCCCTCCACTTT. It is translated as CASSLEGGTGNSPLHF. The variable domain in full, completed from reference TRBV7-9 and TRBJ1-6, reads DTGVSQNPRHKITKRGQNVTFRCDPISEHNRLYWYRQTLGQGPEFLTYFQNEAQLEKSRLLSDRFSAERPKGSFSTLEIQRTEQGDSAMYLCASSLEGGTGNSPLHFGNGTRLTVT.

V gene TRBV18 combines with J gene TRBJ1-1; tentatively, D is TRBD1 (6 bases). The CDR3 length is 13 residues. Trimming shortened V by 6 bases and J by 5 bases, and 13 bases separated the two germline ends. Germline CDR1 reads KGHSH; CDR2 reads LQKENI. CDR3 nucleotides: TGTGCCAGCTCCGAAAAGGGGGGGACTGAAGCTTTCTTT. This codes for CASSEKGGTEAFF.

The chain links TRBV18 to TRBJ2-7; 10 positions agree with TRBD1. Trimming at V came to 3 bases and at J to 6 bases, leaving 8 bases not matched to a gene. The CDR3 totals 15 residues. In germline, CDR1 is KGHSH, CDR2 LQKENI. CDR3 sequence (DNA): TGTGCCAGCTCACCTAGAGGGGACAGGGGCAGCGAGCAGTACTTC. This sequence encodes CASSPRGDRGSEQYF.

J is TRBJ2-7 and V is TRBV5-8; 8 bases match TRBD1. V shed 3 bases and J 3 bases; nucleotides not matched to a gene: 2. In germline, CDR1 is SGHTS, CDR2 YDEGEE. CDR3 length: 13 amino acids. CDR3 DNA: TGTGCCAGCAGCTCTGGACAGGGCTACGAGCAGTACTTC. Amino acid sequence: CASSSGQGYEQYF.

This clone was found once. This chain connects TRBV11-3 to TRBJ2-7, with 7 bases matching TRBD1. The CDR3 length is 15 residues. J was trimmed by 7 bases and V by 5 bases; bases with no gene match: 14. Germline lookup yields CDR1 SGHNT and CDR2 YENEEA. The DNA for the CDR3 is TGTGCCAGCAGCATACGCACAGGGGCGCTAGGTGAGCAGTACTTC. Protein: CASSIRTGALGEQYF.

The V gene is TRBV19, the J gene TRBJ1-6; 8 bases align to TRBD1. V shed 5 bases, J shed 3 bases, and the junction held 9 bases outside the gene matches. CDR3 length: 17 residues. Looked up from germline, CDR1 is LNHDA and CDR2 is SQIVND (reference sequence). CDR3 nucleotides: TGTGCCAGTAGTTCCCACAGGGGGAATTTCTATAATTCACCCCTCCACTTT. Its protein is CASSSHRGNFYNSPLHF.

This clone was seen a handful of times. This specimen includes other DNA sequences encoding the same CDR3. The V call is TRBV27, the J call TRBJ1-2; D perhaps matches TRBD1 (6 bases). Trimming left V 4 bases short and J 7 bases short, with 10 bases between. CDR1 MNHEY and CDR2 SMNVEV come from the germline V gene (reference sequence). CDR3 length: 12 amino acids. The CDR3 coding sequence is TGTGCCAGCAGTTCAGGGGCGGGTGGCTACACCTTC. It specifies CASSSGAGGYTF.

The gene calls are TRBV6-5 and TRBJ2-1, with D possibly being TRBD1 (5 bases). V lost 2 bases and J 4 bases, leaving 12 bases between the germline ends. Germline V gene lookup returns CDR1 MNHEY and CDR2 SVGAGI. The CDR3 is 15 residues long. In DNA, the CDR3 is TGTGCCAGCAGTTACGGCGGACAATATTACAATGAGCAGTTCTTC. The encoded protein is CASSYGGQYYNEQFF.

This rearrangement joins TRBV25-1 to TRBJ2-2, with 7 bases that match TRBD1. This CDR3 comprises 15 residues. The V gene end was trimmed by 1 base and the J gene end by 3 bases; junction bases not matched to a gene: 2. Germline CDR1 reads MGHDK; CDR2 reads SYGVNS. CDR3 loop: CASSELDRDTGELFF. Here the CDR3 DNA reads TGTGCCAGCAGTGAATTAGACAGGGACACCGGGGAGCTGTTTTTT. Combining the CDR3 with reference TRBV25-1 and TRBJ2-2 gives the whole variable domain EADIYQTPRYLVIGTGKKITLECSQTMGHDKMYWYQQDPGMELHLIHYSYGVNSTEKGDLSSESTVSRIRTEHFPLTLESARPSHTSQYLCASSELDRDTGELFFGEGSRLTVL.

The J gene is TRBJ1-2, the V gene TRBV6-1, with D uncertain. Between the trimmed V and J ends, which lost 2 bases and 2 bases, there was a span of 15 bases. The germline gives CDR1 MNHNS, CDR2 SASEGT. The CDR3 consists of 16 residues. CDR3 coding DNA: TGTGCCAGCAGTGAACTTAGTGCGGGAAAAAACTATGGCTACACCTTC. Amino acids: CASSELSAGKNYGYTF.

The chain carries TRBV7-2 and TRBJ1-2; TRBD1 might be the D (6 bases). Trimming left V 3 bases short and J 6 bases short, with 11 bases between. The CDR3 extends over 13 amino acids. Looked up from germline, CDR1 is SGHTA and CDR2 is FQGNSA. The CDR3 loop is CASSLDSRHGYTF. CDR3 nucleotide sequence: TGTGCCAGCAGCTTGGACAGTAGACATGGCTACACCTTC. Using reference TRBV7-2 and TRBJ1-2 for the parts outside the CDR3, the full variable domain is GAGVSQSPSNKVTEKGKDVELRCDPISGHTALYWYRQSLGQGLEFLIYFQGNSAPDKSGLPSDRFSAERTGGSVSTLTIQRTQQEDSAVYLCASSLDSRHGYTFGSGTRLTVV.

In DNA, the CDR3 is TGTGCCAGAAGCTTAGCTGGGCCAGATGAAGCTTTCTTT. It specifies CARSLAGPDEAFF. The chain is built from TRBV7-5 and TRBJ1-1; the listed D gene, TRBD1, was not tested against the DNA. TRBV7-5 is a documented pseudogene. This CDR3 is 13 amino acids long.

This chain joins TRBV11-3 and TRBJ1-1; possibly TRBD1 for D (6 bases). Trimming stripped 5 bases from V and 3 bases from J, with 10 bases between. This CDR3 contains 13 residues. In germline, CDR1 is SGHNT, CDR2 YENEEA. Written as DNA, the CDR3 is TGTGCCAGCAGCGAACAGGGCTACACTGAAGCTTTCTTT. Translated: CASSEQGYTEAFF. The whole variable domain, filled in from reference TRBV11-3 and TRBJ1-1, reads EAGVVQSPRYKIIEKKQPVAFWCNPISGHNTLYWYLQNLGQGPELLIRYENEEAVDDSQLPKDRFSAERLKGVDSTLKIQPAELGDSAVYLCASSEQGYTEAFFGQGTRLTVV.

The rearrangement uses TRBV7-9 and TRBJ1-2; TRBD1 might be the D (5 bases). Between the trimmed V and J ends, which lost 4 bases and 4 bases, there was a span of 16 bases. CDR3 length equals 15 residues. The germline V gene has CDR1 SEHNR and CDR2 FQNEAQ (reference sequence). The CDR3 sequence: CASSYAGGAGYGYTF. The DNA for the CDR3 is TGTGCCAGCAGCTACGCGGGCGGGGCAGGCTATGGCTACACCTTC.

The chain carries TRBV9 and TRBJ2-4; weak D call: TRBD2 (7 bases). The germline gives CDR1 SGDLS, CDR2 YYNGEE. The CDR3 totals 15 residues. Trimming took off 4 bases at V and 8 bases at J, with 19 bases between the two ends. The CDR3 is CASSLDGGGTDIQYF. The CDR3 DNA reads TGTGCCAGCAGCCTGGATGGGGGGGGCACAGACATTCAGTACTTC.

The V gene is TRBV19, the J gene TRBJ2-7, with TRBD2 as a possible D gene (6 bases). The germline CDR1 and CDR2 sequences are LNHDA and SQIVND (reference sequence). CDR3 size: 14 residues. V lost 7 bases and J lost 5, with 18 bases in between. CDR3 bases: TGTGCCAGTATGCATAGGTCAGGCGGGGACGAGCAGTACTTC. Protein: CASMHRSGGDEQYF.

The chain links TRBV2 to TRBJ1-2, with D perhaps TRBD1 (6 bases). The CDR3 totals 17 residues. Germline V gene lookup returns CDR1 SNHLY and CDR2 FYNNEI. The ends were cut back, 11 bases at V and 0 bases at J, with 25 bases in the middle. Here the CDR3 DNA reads TGTGCCCAGCACGGCGGGGGGGCCCGCATAGCTAACTATGGCTACACCTTC. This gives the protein CAQHGGGARIANYGYTF.

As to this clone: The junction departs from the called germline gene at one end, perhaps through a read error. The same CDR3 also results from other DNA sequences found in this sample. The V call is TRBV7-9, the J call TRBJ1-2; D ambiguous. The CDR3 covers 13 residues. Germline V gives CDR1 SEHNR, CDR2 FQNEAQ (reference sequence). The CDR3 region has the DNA TGTTCCAGCAGCTTCCAGACTGGCGATGGCTACACCTTC. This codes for CSSSFQTGDGYTF.

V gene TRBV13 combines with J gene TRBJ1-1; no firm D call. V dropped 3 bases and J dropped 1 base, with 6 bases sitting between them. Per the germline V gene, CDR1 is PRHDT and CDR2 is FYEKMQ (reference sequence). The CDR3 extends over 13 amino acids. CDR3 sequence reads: CASSFGWNTEAFF. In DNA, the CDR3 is TGTGCCAGCAGCTTCGGTTGGAACACTGAAGCTTTCTTT.